These 32 T cell receptor beta chains were all obtained from the same sample, sequenced in a study of CD8 T cells in Susac syndrome. An amount of RNA that ranged from 0.5 to 1 ug was reverse transcribed with random hexamers. TCRdb reanalysed the immunoSEQ multiplex PCR reads using MiXCR and keeps one entry per CDR3 protein. Of tens of thousands of distinct CDR3 sequences detected, about 95% appear once; the ten largest clones hold about 0.29%. Sequencing was carried out using CD4+ T cells from PBMCs. The source of these receptors is a human donor with Susac syndrome.

The CDR3 DNA follows: TGTGCCAGTTCCGACAGGGAAAATGAAAAACTGTTTTTT. Its translation: CASSDRENEKLFF. V is TRBV19 and J is TRBJ1-4, with TRBD1 matching 7 bases. The CDR3 is 13 amino acids. V lost 8 bases, J lost 5 bases, and 5 bases stayed unmatched. Looked up from germline, CDR1 is LNHDA and CDR2 is SQIVND (reference sequence). Complete variable domain (other parts from reference TRBV19 and TRBJ1-4): DGGITQSPKYLFRKEGQNVTLSCEQNLNHDAMYWYRQDPGQGLRLIYYSQIVNDFQKGDIAEGYSVSREKKESFPLTVTSAQKNPTAFYLCASSDRENEKLFFGSGTQLSVL.

This clonotype turned up a few times. The V and J genes are TRBV7-6 and TRBJ1-1; D remains unclear. This CDR3 is built from 13 residues. V lost 1 base, J lost 1 base, and 4 bases lay in between. CDR1 and CDR2 from the germline V gene are SGHVS and FNYEAQ. As DNA, the CDR3 is TGTGCCAGCAGCTTAGACGAGAACACTGAAGCTTTCTTT. Amino acids: CASSLDENTEAFF.

The chain combines TRBV5-1 with TRBJ2-1, with 9 bases fitting TRBD2. The CDR3 is 13 amino acids. The J segment lost 15 bases and the V segment lost 0 bases, leaving 7 bases of the junction unmatched. Germline V CDR1 and CDR2: SGHRS, YFSETQ. CDR3 nucleotides: TGCGCCAGCAGCTTGGCTCCAGCGGGGGGATGGTTCTTC. It translates to CASSLAPAGGWFF.

The chain carries TRBV10-3 and TRBJ1-5; 9 positions agree with TRBD1. The CDR3 extends over 13 amino acids. Germline lookup yields CDR1 ENHRY and CDR2 SYGVKD. After removal of 9 bases from V and 4 bases from J, the junction contained 4 bases not matched to a gene. The CDR3 spells CAIRDRVNQPQHF. The CDR3 coding sequence is TGTGCCATAAGGGACAGGGTTAATCAGCCCCAGCATTTT.

The gene calls are TRBV6-2 or TRBV6-3 and TRBJ2-7; 9 nucleotides line up with TRBD2. CDR3 length equals 15 residues. Germline CDR1 reads MNHEY; CDR2 reads SVGEGT. Trimming took 2 bases from V and 6 from J; bases not matched to a gene: 8. This chain's CDR3 is CASSYLAGKRGEQYF. Here the CDR3 DNA reads TGTGCCAGCAGTTACCTAGCGGGGAAACGGGGCGAGCAGTACTTC.

This chain joins TRBV30 and TRBJ1-2; D perhaps matches TRBD1 (5 bases). The CDR3 has 13 residues. In germline, CDR1 is GTSNPN, CDR2 SVGIG (reference sequence). With 3 bases removed from V and 8 bases from J, the gap between germline ends came to 16 bases. CDR3 sequence reads: CAWRPQGFGGYTF. DNA of the CDR3: TGTGCCTGGAGGCCCCAGGGTTTCGGCGGCTACACCTTC.

This clonotype came up once. V usage is TRBV30 and J usage is TRBJ2-4; D is undetermined. Trimming shortened V by 5 bases and J by 4 bases, and 9 bases separated the two germline ends. This CDR3 comprises 12 residues. Germline V lookup: CDR1 GTSNPN, CDR2 SVGIG (reference sequence). The chain's CDR3 is CAWGIQKNIQYF. The CDR3 nucleotides read TGTGCCTGGGGGATCCAAAAAAACATTCAGTACTTC.

This clonotype was seen once. V is TRBV4-3 and J is TRBJ1-1, with unresolved D. CDR3 length equals 12 residues. Germline assignment: CDR1 LGHNA and CDR2 YSLEER. Trimming pared 1 base from V and 4 bases from J, leaving 4 bases between. CDR3 protein: CASSQGSTEAFF. The CDR3 DNA follows: TGCGCCAGCAGCCAAGGAAGCACTGAAGCTTTCTTT.

The rearrangement joins TRBV15 to TRBJ2-3; D call uncertain. Germline CDR1 is LNHNV and CDR2 is YYDKDF (reference sequence). The V end was cut by 8 bases, the J end by 1 base, with 10 bases between. The CDR3 sequence is 13 residues long. CDR3 DNA sequence: TGTGCCACCGACCCATCTGGCACAGATACGCAGTATTTT. Translated, it gives CATDPSGTDTQYF.

The chain couples TRBV15 to TRBJ1-2, with 7 bases identical to TRBD1. The CDR3 sequence is 14 residues long. After removal of 0 bases from V and 8 bases from J, the junction contained 6 bases not matched to a gene. Per the germline V gene, CDR1 is LNHNV and CDR2 is YYDKDF (reference sequence). DNA of the CDR3: TGTGCCACCAGCAGAGATTTAACGACAGGGGGCTACACCTTC. This gives the protein CATSRDLTTGGYTF.

The chain couples TRBV12-3 or TRBV12-4 to TRBJ2-1, with TRBD1 matching over 9 bases. The ends lost 6 bases at V and 4 bases at J; junction bases unmatched: 7. The CDR3 consists of 15 residues. The CDR3 protein is CASRPDRGTYNEQFF. As DNA, the CDR3 is TGTGCCAGCAGACCCGACAGGGGGACGTACAATGAGCAGTTCTTC.

The V gene is TRBV10-3, the J gene TRBJ2-7; TRBD1 matches 12 bases. The CDR3 extends over 16 amino acids. Germline CDR1 ENHRY, CDR2 SYGVKD. Trimming cost V 2 bases and J 5 bases; bases outside gene matches: 7. CDR3 sequence (DNA): TGTGCCATCAGTGAGGTGGGGGACAGGGGGCGCGACGAGCAGTACTTC. It encodes CAISEVGDRGRDEQYF.

This chain uses TRBV19 with TRBJ2-6; 8 bases line up with TRBD2. The V segment lost 3 bases and the J segment 11 bases; nucleotides outside the gene matches: 6. The germline V gene encodes CDR1 LNHDA and CDR2 SQIVND (reference sequence). The CDR3 has 14 residues. CDR3: CASSMKSGGHVLTF. CDR3 sequence (DNA): TGTGCCAGTAGTATGAAGAGCGGGGGCCACGTCCTGACTTTC.

This clonotype was observed once. The chain is built from TRBV11-2 and TRBJ2-7; TRBD2 matches 9 bases. The germline V gene encodes CDR1 SGHAT and CDR2 FQNNGV. The V and J ends lost 1 base and 5 bases, in that order; junction bases with no gene match: 6. This CDR3 has 15 amino acids. This CDR3 is CASSLVSLAGHEQYF. CDR3 bases: TGTGCCAGCAGCTTAGTTTCACTAGCGGGCCACGAGCAGTACTTC.

This rearrangement joins TRBV30 to TRBJ1-2; TRBD1 matches at 8 bases. The trim removed 2 bases at V and 4 bases at J, leaving 15 bases unmatched. CDR3 length: 17 residues. CDR1 and CDR2 (germline): GTSNPN, SVGIG (reference sequence). Here the CDR3 DNA reads TGTGCCTGGAGTCGCGAACGTACAGGGGGGAGGAGCTATGGCTACACCTTC. This sequence encodes CAWSRERTGGRSYGYTF.

V is TRBV20-1 and J is TRBJ1-5; weak D call: TRBD1 (6 bases). In germline, CDR1 is DFQATT, CDR2 SNEGSKA (reference sequence). V lost 5 bases to trimming and J lost 11 bases, with 19 bases between them. The CDR3 is 13 amino acids. As DNA, the CDR3 is TGCAGTGCTGTCGGACAGTCGCAACCGTCCCAGCATTTT. Amino acids: CSAVGQSQPSQHF.

The V gene is TRBV19, the J gene TRBJ1-5; D unclear. Looked up from germline, CDR1 is LNHDA and CDR2 is SQIVND (reference sequence). V lost 5 bases to trimming and J lost 4 bases, with 9 bases between them. This CDR3 contains 13 residues. This chain's CDR3 is CASSVQSNQPQHF. The CDR3 DNA reads as TGTGCCAGTAGTGTGCAGTCTAATCAGCCCCAGCATTTT.

This chain connects TRBV6-4 to TRBJ2-3; no firm D call. The CDR3 is 13 residues long. Deletions cut 4 bases from V and 2 bases from J, with 7 bases between. CDR1 MRHNA and CDR2 SNTAGT come from the germline V gene. The CDR3 sequence: CASSARTTDTQYF. The CDR3 DNA is TGTGCCAGCAGTGCCCGGACCACAGATACGCAGTATTTT.

This chain joins TRBV20-1 and TRBJ2-2, with D perhaps matching TRBD1 (6 bases). Germline-derived CDR1 and CDR2 are DFQATT and SNEGSKA (reference sequence). The V end lost 0 bases, the J end lost 2 bases, and 10 bases lay between the germline ends. This CDR3 region has 15 residues. The CDR3 spells CSARDGGVNTGELFF. The CDR3 DNA follows: TGCAGTGCTAGAGATGGGGGCGTTAACACCGGGGAGCTGTTTTTT.

The chain joins TRBV9 to TRBJ1-1; D ambiguous. The CDR3 is made up of 17 amino acids. V was shortened by 4 bases and J by 0 bases, with 19 bases between the two germline ends. Germline V gene data show CDR1 as SGDLS and CDR2 as YYNGEE. The CDR3 spells CASSRTPISGLNTEAFF. The DNA of the CDR3 is TGTGCCAGCAGCCGGACCCCGATATCGGGCTTGAACACTGAAGCTTTCTTT. Variable domain in full (rest from reference TRBV9 and TRBJ1-1): DSGVTQTPKHLITATGQRVTLRCSPRSGDLSVYWYQQSLDQGLQFLIQYYNGEERAKGNILERFSAQQFPDLHSELNLSSLELGDSALYFCASSRTPISGLNTEAFFGQGTRLTVV.

This chain links TRBV9 with TRBJ2-3; 8 bases line up with TRBD2. With V trimmed by 4 bases and J by 5 bases, 6 bases remained unmatched. CDR1 and CDR2 from the germline V gene are SGDLS and YYNGEE. There are 14 residues in the CDR3. The CDR3 coding sequence is TGTGCCAGCAGCCTCGGGGGGGCCGTAGATACGCAGTATTTT. It encodes CASSLGGAVDTQYF.

The chain couples TRBV3-1 to TRBJ2-5, with TRBD1 matching 7 bases. CDR3 length: 12 amino acids. The V segment lost 4 bases and the J segment 5 bases; nucleotides outside the gene matches: 1. Germline loops: CDR1 LGHDT, CDR2 YNNKEL (reference sequence). Written as DNA, the CDR3 is TGTGCCAGCAGCCCGACAGGGGAGACCCAGTACTTC. This translates into CASSPTGETQYF.

This sequence joins TRBV5-1 and TRBJ1-1, with D tentatively TRBD1 (5 bases). Trimming shortened V by 4 bases and J by 5 bases, and 18 bases separated the two germline ends. Germline-derived CDR1 and CDR2 are SGHRS and YFSETQ. The CDR3 length is 15 residues. This chain's CDR3 is CASSPYRDPGTEAFF. Written as DNA, the CDR3 is TGCGCCAGCAGCCCATACCGGGACCCGGGAACTGAAGCTTTCTTT.

CDR3 sequence: CASSLRLEGYGYTF. The CDR3 DNA reads TGTGCCAGCAGTCTCCGCCTTGAGGGCTATGGCTACACCTTC. The chain has TRBV12-3 or TRBV12-4 and TRBJ1-2, with unresolved D. The V end lost 5 bases, the J end lost 4 bases, and 14 bases lay between the germline ends. This CDR3 region has 14 residues.

The chain links TRBV3-1 to TRBJ2-1; tentatively, D is TRBD1 (5 bases). V was shortened by 5 bases and J by 10 bases, with 12 bases between the two germline ends. The CDR3 contains 12 residues. Germline CDR1 and CDR2: LGHDT and YNNKEL (reference sequence). The CDR3 here is CASSNVQGEQFF. CDR3 sequence (DNA): TGTGCCAGCAGCAACGTCCAGGGCGAGCAGTTCTTC.

V gene TRBV7-3 combines with J gene TRBJ1-1, with 7 bases fitting TRBD1. The CDR3 sequence is 14 residues long. CDR1 is SGHTA and CDR2 is FQGTGA in the germline V gene. V shed 5 bases and J 4 bases; nucleotides not matched to a gene: 7. CDR3: CASSRTGTTTEAFF. The CDR3 DNA reads as TGTGCCAGCAGCAGGACAGGAACCACCACTGAAGCTTTCTTT.

DNA for the CDR3: TGTGCCAGCAGGGGACTAGCGGGGGGGAGTGAGCAGTTCTTC. Amino acids: CASRGLAGGSEQFF. The chain employs TRBV2 and TRBJ2-1; TRBD2 aligns across 16 bases. This CDR3 is built from 14 residues. With 6 bases clipped from V and 9 bases from J, the junction kept 2 bases outside the gene matches. Germline CDR1 SNHLY, CDR2 FYNNEI.

The chain is built from TRBV12-3 or TRBV12-4 and TRBJ1-4; no firm D call. The CDR3 sequence is 13 residues long. The germline V and J ends were trimmed by 7 bases and 8 bases, with 14 bases remaining between them. The CDR3 reads CASTTSDGEKLFF. The CDR3 coding sequence is TGTGCCAGCACCACCTCGGACGGGGAAAAACTGTTTTTT.

CDR3: CASSIRDGSRHTQYF. As DNA, the CDR3 is TGTGCCAGCAGCATCCGGGACGGGAGCAGGCATACGCAGTATTTT. The genes are TRBV9 and TRBJ2-3; TRBD2 might be the D (6 bases). This CDR3 has 15 residues. CDR1 and CDR2 from the germline V gene are SGDLS and YYNGEE. Between the trimmed V and J ends, which lost 4 bases and 7 bases, there was a span of 19 bases.

This sequence joins TRBV3-1 and TRBJ1-1, with D maybe TRBD1 (6 bases). The germline CDR1 and CDR2 sequences are LGHDT and YNNKEL (reference sequence). V was pared by 8 bases and J by 10 bases, with 17 bases between. This CDR3 spans 12 amino acids. CDR3 bases: TGTGCCAGCGGACACAGGGCGATTGGAGCTTTCTTT. Amino acids: CASGHRAIGAFF.

The chain has TRBV6-5 and TRBJ1-4, with TRBD1 as a possible D gene (5 bases). Germline CDR1 and CDR2: MNHEY and SVGAGI. Trimming removed 5 bases from V and 6 bases from J, with 13 bases in between. The CDR3 has 14 amino acids. The DNA of the CDR3 is TGTGCCAGCAGTGCGGGGCAGACCTATGAAAAACTGTTTTTT. This translates into CASSAGQTYEKLFF.

The chain employs TRBV12-3 or TRBV12-4 and TRBJ1-2; 7 bases are shared with TRBD1. Trimming at V came to 9 bases and at J to 8 bases, leaving 12 bases not matched to a gene. The CDR3 sequence is 13 residues long. The CDR3: CASDRDSTWGYTF. CDR3 DNA: TGTGCCAGTGATCGGGACAGTACTTGGGGCTACACCTTC.